The 4 T cell receptor beta chains reported below all come from one sample, sequenced in a study of control samples from healthy donors and cancer patients. Data came from immunoSEQ multiplex PCR; TCRdb stores just in-frame clones and leaves some out. Counted here are tens of thousands of clones, 80% to 95% occurring once; the ten biggest clones make up 1.3%. The specimen sequenced was PBMCs. The receptor set was obtained from a woman aged 40 to 50 with lung cancer.

V usage is TRBV6-5 and J usage is TRBJ1-2; 8 bases match TRBD1. CDR1 MNHEY and CDR2 SVGAGI come from the germline V gene. V dropped 10 bases and J dropped 8; count of bases not matched to a gene: 9. The CDR3 has 12 residues. CDR3 amino acids: CATAGQGGGYTF. The CDR3 coding sequence is TGTGCCACCGCCGGACAGGGCGGAGGCTACACCTTC.

This chain links TRBV5-1 with TRBJ2-3; no firm D call. CDR1 is SGHRS, CDR2 YFSETQ, per germline. V lost 2 bases, J lost 2 bases, and 9 bases lay in between. The CDR3 totals 14 residues. The CDR3 reads CASSLVEVTDTQYF. CDR3 nucleotides: TGCGCCAGCAGCTTAGTTGAGGTCACAGATACGCAGTATTTT.

The chain employs TRBV19 and TRBJ2-2; D is unresolved. From germline, CDR1 is LNHDA and CDR2 SQIVND (reference sequence). Trimming shortened V by 3 bases and J by 6 bases, and 5 bases separated the two germline ends. CDR3 length: 12 residues. The CDR3 coding sequence is TGTGCCAGTAGTATGGCGGCCGGGGAGCTGTTTTTT. Translation: CASSMAAGELFF. Complete variable domain (other parts from reference TRBV19 and TRBJ2-2): DGGITQSPKYLFRKEGQNVTLSCEQNLNHDAMYWYRQDPGQGLRLIYYSQIVNDFQKGDIAEGYSVSREKKESFPLTVTSAQKNPTAFYLCASSMAAGELFFGEGSRLTVL.

The chain is built from TRBV19 and TRBJ1-5; no clear D. Trimming stripped 8 bases from V and 0 bases from J, with 14 bases between. CDR1 and CDR2 from the germline V gene are LNHDA and SQIVND (reference sequence). The CDR3 spans 15 residues. Written as DNA, the CDR3 is TGTGCCAGTCTCCCAGGACTCGATAGCAATCAGCCCCAGCATTTT. Translating gives CASLPGLDSNQPQHF.